The T cell receptor beta chain described here comes from a study of cytomegalovirus exposure and HLA in healthy donors. Study conclusions and caveats: In vitro checks showed that a few CMV-associated chains really do target CMV antigens. First-cohort TCR clusters were later found to tend to co-occur in the 120 or so validation repertoires. Researchers counted 180 or so TCR beta chains as cytomegalovirus-associated.

Between the trimmed V and J ends, which lost 4 bases and 5 bases, there was a span of 20 bases. Germline assignment: CDR1 MNHNS and CDR2 SASEGT. The CDR3 has 16 amino acids. The donors formed part of the roughly 120-subject validation cohort, distinct from the roughly 730-subject first cohort. To note about this clone: Its antigen is not identified.

Sequencing used immunoSEQ multiplex PCR; TCRdb keeps in-frame clones, though not all of them. The sample records about 120,000 clones, 89% being singletons. The sequenced sample consisted of PBMCs. V gene TRBV6-1 combines with J gene TRBJ1-2; TRBD1 might be the D (6 bases). The source of this sequence is a woman between 18 and 29 years old in good health and CMV-seronegative. CDR3 region: CASSGPPGGAKYGYTF. As DNA, the CDR3 is TGTGCCAGCAGTGGACCACCCGGGGGGGCGAAGTATGGCTACACCTTC.